Each of the 21 T cell receptor beta chains below was sequenced from the same sample in a study of blood T cell repertoires in COVID-19. Sequencing was performed with immunoSEQ multiplex PCR; in TCRdb, only in-frame clones are kept and a portion is missing. The sample holds roughly 75,000 clones, around two thirds seen once. What was sequenced was peripheral blood. The receptor source for this set is a human donor with acute or convalescent COVID-19. The donor label of this sample is uncertain.

This rearrangement joins TRBV3-1 (or the pseudogene TRBV3-2) to TRBJ1-2; no reliable D call. This CDR3 region has 14 residues. Looked up from germline, CDR1 is LGHDT and CDR2 is YNNKEL (reference sequence). Trimming pared 2 bases from V and 5 bases from J, leaving 12 bases between. The CDR3: CASSQLAVRYGYTF. CDR3 nucleotide sequence: TGTGCCAGCAGCCAACTGGCCGTCAGGTATGGCTACACCTTC.

This clone was counted a few times. The chain recombines TRBV11-2 with TRBJ1-3; D might be TRBD1 (5 bases). There are 14 residues in the CDR3. V was cut by 0 bases and J by 6 bases, with 9 bases left in between. Germline V gene data show CDR1 as SGHAT and CDR2 as FQNNGV. The CDR3 DNA is TGTGCCAGCAGCTTAGATCTCAGGGAAAACACCATATATTTT. The encoded protein is CASSLDLRENTIYF. The complete variable domain, with remaining parts taken from reference TRBV11-2 and TRBJ1-3, reads EAGVAQSPRYKIIEKRQSVAFWCNPISGHATLYWYQQILGQGPKLLIQFQNNGVVDDSQLPKDRFSAERLKGVDSTLKIQPAKLEDSAVYLCASSLDLRENTIYFGEGSWLTVV.

This chain connects TRBV7-9 to TRBJ1-2; D may be TRBD1 (5 bases). Germline CDR1 and CDR2: SEHNR and FQNEAQ (reference sequence). V was pared by 2 bases and J by 8 bases, with 9 bases between. The CDR3 extends over 12 amino acids. The CDR3 region has the DNA TGTGCCAGCAGCTTAAAGGGGCAAGGCTACACCTTC. It specifies CASSLKGQGYTF.

The chain has TRBV19 and TRBJ2-7, with 10 bases lining up with TRBD1. The CDR3 runs to 14 residues. V lost 7 bases to trimming and J lost 4 bases; unmatched junction nucleotides: 7. Germline assignment: CDR1 LNHDA and CDR2 SQIVND (reference sequence). The CDR3 sequence: CASTPGQGPYEQYF. DNA for the CDR3: TGTGCCAGTACCCCGGGACAGGGGCCTTACGAGCAGTACTTC.

The rearrangement uses TRBV3-1 (or the pseudogene TRBV3-2) and TRBJ2-3; 9 bases map to TRBD1. V trimming: 4 bases; J trimming: 7 bases; junction bases outside the gene matches: 6. CDR3 length equals 14 residues. Per the germline V gene, CDR1 is LGHDT and CDR2 is YNNKEL (reference sequence). The CDR3 DNA follows: TGTGCCAGCAGCCCGGGACAGGGTTTTCATACGCAGTATTTT. Amino acids: CASSPGQGFHTQYF.

The chain recombines TRBV11-2 with TRBJ1-2; D is ambiguous. V was pared by 5 bases and J by 2 bases, with 12 bases between. CDR1 is SGHAT and CDR2 is FQNNGV in the germline V gene. This CDR3 is built from 14 residues. This chain's CDR3 is CASSPPEANYGYTF. CDR3 in DNA: TGTGCCAGCAGCCCCCCGGAGGCCAACTATGGCTACACCTTC.

The chain combines TRBV2 with TRBJ2-5, with 10 bases aligning to TRBD1. V lost 5 bases, J lost 5 bases, and 8 bases stayed unmatched. This CDR3 has 15 amino acids. Germline V lookup: CDR1 SNHLY, CDR2 FYNNEI. DNA for the CDR3: TGTGCCAGCAGTCTGTGGACAGGGGGGTTTGAGACCCAGTACTTC. This codes for CASSLWTGGFETQYF.

The V gene is TRBV7-2, the J gene TRBJ1-2; weak D call: TRBD1 (6 bases). Per the germline V gene, CDR1 is SGHTA and CDR2 is FQGNSA. V lost 4 bases and J lost 3, with 24 bases in between. The CDR3 spans 18 residues. The CDR3 reads CASSSTRLGQSGDYGYTF. The CDR3 nucleotides are TGTGCCAGCAGCTCAACCCGCCTGGGACAATCTGGGGACTATGGCTACACCTTC.

The chain has TRBV6-4 and TRBJ2-1, with 9 bases lining up with TRBD1. The germline gives CDR1 MRHNA, CDR2 SNTAGT. J lost 8 bases, V lost 2 bases, and 7 bases had no gene match. CDR3 length: 15 amino acids. DNA for the CDR3: TGTGCCAGCAGTGACCTGGGGACAGGGATTGATGAGCAGTTCTTC. Translating it yields CASSDLGTGIDEQFF.

This clone was seen only a few times. J is TRBJ1-1 and V is TRBV7-2, with D unresolved. This CDR3 has 12 residues. With 3 bases removed from V and 8 bases from J, the gap between germline ends came to 10 bases. From germline, CDR1 is SGHTA and CDR2 FQGNSA. CDR3 loop: CASSFASREAFF. CDR3 in DNA: TGTGCCAGCAGCTTCGCTAGTAGGGAAGCTTTCTTT.

The rearrangement joins TRBV3-1 (or the pseudogene TRBV3-2) to TRBJ2-5; 10 nucleotides match TRBD2. The CDR3 loop spans 15 amino acids. In germline, CDR1 is LGHDT, CDR2 YNNKEL (reference sequence). J lost 5 bases, V lost 6 bases, and 9 bases had no gene match. The CDR3 sequence is CASSLRAGGYETQYF. The CDR3 nucleotides read TGTGCCAGCAGTTTGAGAGCGGGGGGGTATGAGACCCAGTACTTC.

The chain links TRBV6-5 to TRBJ2-1; 7 bases are shared with TRBD1. V gave up 7 bases and J gave up 1 base; unmatched junction bases: 4. Looked up from germline, CDR1 is MNHEY and CDR2 is SVGAGI. The CDR3 consists of 14 residues. The CDR3 sequence: CASKQGWSYNEQFF. In nucleotides, the CDR3 is TGTGCCAGCAAACAGGGGTGGTCCTACAATGAGCAGTTCTTC.

The rearrangement joins TRBV15 to TRBJ2-3, with TRBD1 matching 7 bases. The V and J ends lost 1 base and 0 bases, in that order; junction bases with no gene match: 1. CDR1 is LNHNV, CDR2 YYDKDF, per germline (reference sequence). This CDR3 is 15 amino acids long. CDR3 bases: TGTGCCACCAGCAGAGTACAGGGGAGCACAGATACGCAGTATTTT. It translates to CATSRVQGSTDTQYF.

The chain has TRBV4-2 and TRBJ2-4; 12 nucleotides match TRBD1. V lost 3 bases to trimming and J lost 2 bases; unmatched junction nucleotides: 14. Germline V gene sequence: CDR1 LGHNA, CDR2 YNFKEQ. This CDR3 contains 20 residues. In DNA, the CDR3 is TGTGCCAGCAGCCACACCGGGACAGGGGGCGAGACGTTTTCCAAAAACATTCAGTACTTC. It encodes CASSHTGTGGETFSKNIQYF.

DNA of the CDR3: TGTGCCAGTAGCTTACAGTTACGGGACAGGGTTATCTCTGGGGCCAACGTCCTGACTTTC. This sequence encodes CASSLQLRDRVISGANVLTF. The chain uses TRBV19 and TRBJ2-6; TRBD1 agrees at 9 bases. Germline trimming cut 6 bases from V and 0 bases from J; bases unmatched to any gene: 15. CDR3 length: 20 amino acids. Germline loops: CDR1 LNHDA, CDR2 SQIVND (reference sequence).

This clone has a single count. The chain joins TRBV5-4 to TRBJ1-2; 8 bases line up with TRBD1. The V and J ends lost 4 bases and 5 bases, in that order; junction bases with no gene match: 16. CDR1 and CDR2 (germline): SGHNT, YYREEE (reference sequence). The CDR3 has 17 amino acids. The CDR3, as DNA: TGTGCCAGCAGCCAACCCGGACAGGGCTGGGCGGCTTATGGCTACACCTTC. This translates into CASSQPGQGWAAYGYTF.

This clone was observed once. The chain combines TRBV12-3 or TRBV12-4 with TRBJ2-1; D might be TRBD1 (6 bases). The CDR3 has 13 residues. The germline V and J ends were trimmed by 6 bases and 6 bases, with 12 bases remaining between them. CDR3 DNA sequence: TGTGCCAGCAGGCAAGGGGGAGTCAATGAGCAGTTCTTC. Amino acids: CASRQGGVNEQFF.

This clone was seen only once. The chain is built from TRBV27 and TRBJ2-2, with D tentatively TRBD1 (5 bases). CDR1 is MNHEY, CDR2 SMNVEV, per germline (reference sequence). The CDR3 contains 14 residues. V lost 3 bases and J lost 6, with 11 bases in between. The CDR3 DNA sequence: TGTGCCAGCAGTTTCAGGGTGGCAGCCGGGGAGCTGTTTTTT. Its protein product is CASSFRVAAGELFF.

The chain links TRBV20-1 to TRBJ2-2; D unresolved. V was cut by 3 bases and J by 6 bases, with 11 bases left in between. The CDR3 is 13 residues long. Germline V gene data show CDR1 as DFQATT and CDR2 as SNEGSKA (reference sequence). The CDR3 DNA reads as TGCAGTGCTAGTCGGGTCGATCCCGGGGAGCTGTTTTTT. Translated: CSASRVDPGELFF.

The chain joins TRBV3-1 (or the pseudogene TRBV3-2) to TRBJ2-5; D gene ambiguous. Germline V CDR1 and CDR2: LGHDT, YNNKEL (reference sequence). The CDR3 is made up of 15 amino acids. The germline V and J ends were trimmed by 1 base and 1 base, with 10 bases remaining between them. CDR3 protein: CASSQAPGGQETQYF. The CDR3 DNA reads TGTGCCAGCAGCCAAGCTCCGGGTGGCCAAGAGACCCAGTACTTC.

J is TRBJ1-5 and V is TRBV5-8; TRBD1 matches 7 bases. The CDR3 sequence is 15 residues long. Germline CDR1 and CDR2: SGHTS and YDEGEE. V dropped 4 bases and J dropped 0; count of bases not matched to a gene: 4. The CDR3 spells CASSGGQYSNQPQHF. The CDR3 DNA is TGTGCCAGCAGCGGGGGACAGTATAGCAATCAGCCCCAGCATTTT.